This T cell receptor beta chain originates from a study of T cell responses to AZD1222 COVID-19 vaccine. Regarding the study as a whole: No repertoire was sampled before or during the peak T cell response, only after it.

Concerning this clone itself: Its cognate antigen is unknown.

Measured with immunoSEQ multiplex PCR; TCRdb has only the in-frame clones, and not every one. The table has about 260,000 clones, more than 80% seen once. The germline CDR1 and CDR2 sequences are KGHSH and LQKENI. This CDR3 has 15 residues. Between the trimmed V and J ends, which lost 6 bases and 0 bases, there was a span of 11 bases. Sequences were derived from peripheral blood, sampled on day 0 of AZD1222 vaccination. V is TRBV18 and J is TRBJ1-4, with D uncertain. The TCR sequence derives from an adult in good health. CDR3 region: CASSIYSATNEKLFF. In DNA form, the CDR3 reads TGTGCCAGCTCCATATACAGCGCAACTAATGAAAAACTGTTTTTT.